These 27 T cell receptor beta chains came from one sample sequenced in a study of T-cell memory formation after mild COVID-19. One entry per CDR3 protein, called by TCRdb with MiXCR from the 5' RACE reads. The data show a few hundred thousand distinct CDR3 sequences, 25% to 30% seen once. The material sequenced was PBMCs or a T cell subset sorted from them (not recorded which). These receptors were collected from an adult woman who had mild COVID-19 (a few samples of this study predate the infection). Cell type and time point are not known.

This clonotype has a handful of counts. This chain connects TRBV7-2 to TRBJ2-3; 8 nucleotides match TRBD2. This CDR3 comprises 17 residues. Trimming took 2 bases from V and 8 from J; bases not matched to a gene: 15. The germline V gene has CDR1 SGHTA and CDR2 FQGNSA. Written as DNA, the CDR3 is TGTGCCAGCAGCTTACAGGCCCGGGAGGGCCCAGGCGGTACGCAGTATTTT. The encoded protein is CASSLQAREGPGGTQYF.

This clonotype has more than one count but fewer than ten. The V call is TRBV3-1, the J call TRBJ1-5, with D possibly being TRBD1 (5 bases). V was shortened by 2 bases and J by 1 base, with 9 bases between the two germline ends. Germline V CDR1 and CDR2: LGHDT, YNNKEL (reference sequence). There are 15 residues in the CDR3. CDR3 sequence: CASSQSGGSNQPQHF. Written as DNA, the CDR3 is TGTGCCAGCAGCCAATCCGGGGGAAGCAATCAGCCCCAGCATTTT.

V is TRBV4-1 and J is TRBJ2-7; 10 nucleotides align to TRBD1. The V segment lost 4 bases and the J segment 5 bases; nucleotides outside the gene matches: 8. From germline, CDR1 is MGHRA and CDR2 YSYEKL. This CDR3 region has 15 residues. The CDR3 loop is CASSPWTGGSNEQYF. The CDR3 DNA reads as TGCGCCAGCAGCCCATGGACAGGGGGTAGTAACGAGCAGTACTTC.

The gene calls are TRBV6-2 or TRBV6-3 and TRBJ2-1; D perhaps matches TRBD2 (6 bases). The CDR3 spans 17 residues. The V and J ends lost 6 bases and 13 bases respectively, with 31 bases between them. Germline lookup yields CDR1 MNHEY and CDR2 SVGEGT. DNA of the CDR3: TGTGCCAGCAGCCATTTCGGATTTAGCGGACCTCAGGCCACCCAGTTCTTC. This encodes CASSHFGFSGPQATQFF.

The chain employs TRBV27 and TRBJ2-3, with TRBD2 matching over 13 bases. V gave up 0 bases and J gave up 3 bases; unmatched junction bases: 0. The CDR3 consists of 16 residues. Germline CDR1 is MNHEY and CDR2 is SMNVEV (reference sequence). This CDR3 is CASSLSTSGGTDTQYF. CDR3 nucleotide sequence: TGTGCCAGCAGTTTATCGACTAGCGGGGGGACAGATACGCAGTATTTT.

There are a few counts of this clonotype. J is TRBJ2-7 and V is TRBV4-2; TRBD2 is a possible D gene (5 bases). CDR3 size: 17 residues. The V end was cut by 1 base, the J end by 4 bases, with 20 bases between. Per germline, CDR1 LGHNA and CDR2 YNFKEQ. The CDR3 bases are TGTGCCAGCAGCCAAGGAATAGGACCCGGGCGAGGGTACGAGCAGTACTTC. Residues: CASSQGIGPGRGYEQYF.

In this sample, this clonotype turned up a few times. CDR3 DNA sequence: TGCGCCAGCAGCCAAGATATTGGACAGGGAAACATTCAGTACTTC. The encoded protein is CASSQDIGQGNIQYF. This rearrangement joins TRBV4-1 to TRBJ2-4; TRBD1 matches at 8 bases. CDR1 and CDR2 from the germline V gene are MGHRA and YSYEKL. V was clipped by 0 bases and J by 6 bases; unmatched bases: 4. The CDR3 loop spans 15 amino acids.

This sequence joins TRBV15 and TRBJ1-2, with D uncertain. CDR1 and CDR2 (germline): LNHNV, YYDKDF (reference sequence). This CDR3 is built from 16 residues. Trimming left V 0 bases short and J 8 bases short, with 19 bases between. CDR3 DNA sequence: TGTGCCACCAGCAGAGATCGTAGCCGCCACGTAGGGGGCTACACCTTC. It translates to CATSRDRSRHVGGYTF.

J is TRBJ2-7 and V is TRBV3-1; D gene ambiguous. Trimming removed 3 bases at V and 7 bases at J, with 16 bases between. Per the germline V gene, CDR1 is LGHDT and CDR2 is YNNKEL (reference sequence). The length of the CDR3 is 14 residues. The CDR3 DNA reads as TGTGCCAGCAGCCAGGAGTTGGGCCCCGGTGAGCAGTACTTC. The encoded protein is CASSQELGPGEQYF.

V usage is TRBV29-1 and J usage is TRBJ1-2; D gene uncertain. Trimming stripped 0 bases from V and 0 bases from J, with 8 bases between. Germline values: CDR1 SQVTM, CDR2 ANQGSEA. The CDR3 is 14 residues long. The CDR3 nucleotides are TGCAGCGTTGAAGATAAAAAGGCTAACTATGGCTACACCTTC. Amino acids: CSVEDKKANYGYTF.

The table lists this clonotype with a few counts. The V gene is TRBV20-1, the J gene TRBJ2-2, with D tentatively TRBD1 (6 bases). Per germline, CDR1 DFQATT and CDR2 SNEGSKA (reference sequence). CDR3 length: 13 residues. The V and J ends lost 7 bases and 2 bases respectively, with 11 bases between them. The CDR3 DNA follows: TGCAGTGTCCTACAGGGAAACACCGGGGAGCTGTTTTTT. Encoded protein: CSVLQGNTGELFF.

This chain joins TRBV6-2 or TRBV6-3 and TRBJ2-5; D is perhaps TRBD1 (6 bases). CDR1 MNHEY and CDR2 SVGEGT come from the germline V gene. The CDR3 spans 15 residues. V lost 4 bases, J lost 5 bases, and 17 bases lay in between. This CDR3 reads CASSFVGASGETQYF. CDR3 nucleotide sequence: TGTGCCAGCAGTTTTGTGGGGGCTTCCGGGGAGACCCAGTACTTC.

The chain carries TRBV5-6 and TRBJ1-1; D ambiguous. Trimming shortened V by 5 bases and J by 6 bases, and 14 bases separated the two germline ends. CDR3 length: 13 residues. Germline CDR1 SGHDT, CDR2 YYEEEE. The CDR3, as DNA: TGTGCCAGCAGGTTTCATTTGAGCGCTGAAGCTTTCTTT. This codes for CASRFHLSAEAFF.

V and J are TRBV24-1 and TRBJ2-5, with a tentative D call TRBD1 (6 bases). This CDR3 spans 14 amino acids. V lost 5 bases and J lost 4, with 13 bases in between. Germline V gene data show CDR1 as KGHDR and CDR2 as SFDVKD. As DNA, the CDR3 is TGTGCCACCAGTGGAACAGGGTCCGGAGAGACCCAGTACTTC. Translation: CATSGTGSGETQYF.

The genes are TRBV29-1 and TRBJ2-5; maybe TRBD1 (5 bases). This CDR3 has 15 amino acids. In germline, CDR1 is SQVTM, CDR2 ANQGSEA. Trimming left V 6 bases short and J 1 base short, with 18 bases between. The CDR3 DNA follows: TGCAGCGTCGATCAGGGCGTCCGGTTCCAAGAGACCCAGTACTTC. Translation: CSVDQGVRFQETQYF.

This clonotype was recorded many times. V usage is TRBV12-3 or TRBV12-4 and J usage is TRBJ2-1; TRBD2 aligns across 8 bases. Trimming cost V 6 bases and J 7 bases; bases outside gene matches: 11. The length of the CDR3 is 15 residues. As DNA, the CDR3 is TGTGCCAGCAGGCCTTACGGGGGGGCAGGGAATGAGCAGTTCTTC. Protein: CASRPYGGAGNEQFF.

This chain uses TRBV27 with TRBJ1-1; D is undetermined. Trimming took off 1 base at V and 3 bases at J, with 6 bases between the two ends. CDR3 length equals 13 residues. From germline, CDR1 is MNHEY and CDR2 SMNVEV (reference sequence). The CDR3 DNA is TGTGCCAGCAGTTTATATGGGTACACTGAAGCTTTCTTT. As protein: CASSLYGYTEAFF.

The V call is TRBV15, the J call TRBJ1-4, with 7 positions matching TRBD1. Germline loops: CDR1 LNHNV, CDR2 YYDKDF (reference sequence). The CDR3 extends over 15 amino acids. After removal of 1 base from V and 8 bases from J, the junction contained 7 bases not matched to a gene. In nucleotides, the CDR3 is TGTGCCACCAGCAGAGTGACAGGGCCCGCGGAAAAACTGTTTTTT. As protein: CATSRVTGPAEKLFF. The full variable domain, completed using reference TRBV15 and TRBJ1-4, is DAMVIQNPRYQVTQFGKPVTLSCSQTLNHNVMYWYQQKSSQAPKLLFHYYDKDFNNEADTPDNFQSRRPNTSFCFLDIRSPGLGDTAMYLCATSRVTGPAEKLFFGSGTQLSVL.

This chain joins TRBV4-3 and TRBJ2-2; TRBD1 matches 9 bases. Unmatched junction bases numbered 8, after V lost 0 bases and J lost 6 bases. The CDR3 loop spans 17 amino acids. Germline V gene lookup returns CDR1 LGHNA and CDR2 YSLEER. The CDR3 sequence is CASSQDLGTGWSGELFF. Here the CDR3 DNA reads TGCGCCAGCAGCCAAGATCTGGGGACAGGGTGGTCCGGGGAGCTGTTTTTT.

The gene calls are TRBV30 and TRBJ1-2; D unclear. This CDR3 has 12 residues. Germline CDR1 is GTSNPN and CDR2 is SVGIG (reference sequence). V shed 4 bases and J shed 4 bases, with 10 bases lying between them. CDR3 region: CAWKLAAYGYTF. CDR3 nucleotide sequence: TGTGCCTGGAAGTTAGCAGCCTATGGCTACACCTTC.

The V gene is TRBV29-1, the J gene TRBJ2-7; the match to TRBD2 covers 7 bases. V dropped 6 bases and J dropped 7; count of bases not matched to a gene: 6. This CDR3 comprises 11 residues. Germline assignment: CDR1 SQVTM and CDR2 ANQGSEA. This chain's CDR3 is CSVPGTIEQYF. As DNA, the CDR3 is TGCAGCGTCCCCGGGACTATTGAGCAGTACTTC.

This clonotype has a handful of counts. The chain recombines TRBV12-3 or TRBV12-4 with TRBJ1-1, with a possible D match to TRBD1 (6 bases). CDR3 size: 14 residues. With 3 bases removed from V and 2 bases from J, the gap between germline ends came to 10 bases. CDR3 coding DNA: TGTGCCAGCAGTTTGGACAGAAGTAACACTGAAGCTTTCTTT. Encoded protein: CASSLDRSNTEAFF.

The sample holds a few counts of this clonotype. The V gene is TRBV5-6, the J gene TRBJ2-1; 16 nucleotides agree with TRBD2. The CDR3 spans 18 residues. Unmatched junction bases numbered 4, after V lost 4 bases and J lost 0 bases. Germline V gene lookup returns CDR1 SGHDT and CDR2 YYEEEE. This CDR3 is CASSTGLAGGSSYNEQFF. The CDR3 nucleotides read TGTGCCAGCAGCACGGGACTAGCGGGAGGGAGCTCCTACAATGAGCAGTTCTTC. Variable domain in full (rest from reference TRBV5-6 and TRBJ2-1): DAGVTQSPTHLIKTRGQQVTLRCSPKSGHDTVSWYQQALGQGPQFIFQYYEEEERQRGNFPDRFSGHQFPNYSSELNVNALLLGDSALYLCASSTGLAGGSSYNEQFFGPGTRLTVL.

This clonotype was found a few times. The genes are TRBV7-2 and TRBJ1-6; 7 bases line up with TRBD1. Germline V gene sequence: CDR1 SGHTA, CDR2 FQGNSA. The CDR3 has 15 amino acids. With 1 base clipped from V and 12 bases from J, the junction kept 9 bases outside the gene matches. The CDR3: CASSLGQGYGVPLHF. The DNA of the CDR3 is TGTGCCAGCAGCTTAGGACAGGGATATGGGGTACCCCTCCACTTT.

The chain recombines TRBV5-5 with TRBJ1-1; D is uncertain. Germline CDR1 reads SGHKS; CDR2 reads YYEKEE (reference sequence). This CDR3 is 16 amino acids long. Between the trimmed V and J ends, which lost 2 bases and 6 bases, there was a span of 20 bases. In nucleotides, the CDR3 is TGTGCCAGCAGCTTAAACCGGGCGGCCAGACCCGCTGAAGCTTTCTTT. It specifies CASSLNRAARPAEAFF.

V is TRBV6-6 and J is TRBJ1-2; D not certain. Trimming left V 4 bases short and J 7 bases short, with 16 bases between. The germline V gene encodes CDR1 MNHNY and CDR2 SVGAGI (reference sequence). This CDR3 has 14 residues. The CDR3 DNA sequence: TGTGCCAGCAGTTCCTCGAGGGCCGTGGGTGGCTACACCTTC. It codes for CASSSSRAVGGYTF.

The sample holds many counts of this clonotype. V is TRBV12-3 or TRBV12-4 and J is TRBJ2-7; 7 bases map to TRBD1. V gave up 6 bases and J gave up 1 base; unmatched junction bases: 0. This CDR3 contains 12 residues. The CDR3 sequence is CASRTGSYEQYF. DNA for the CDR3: TGTGCCAGCAGGACAGGGTCCTACGAGCAGTACTTC.